This note documents a single T cell receptor (beta chain) sequence. Its antigen is undetermined. Cultured CD4+ T cell DNA underwent sequencing with the Oncomine TCR Beta short-read assay. TCRdb called the PCR reads again in MiXCR, with one record for every CDR3 protein. Counted here are about 10,000 distinct CDR3 sequences, approximately 59% occurring once; the ten biggest clones make up about a sixth. The sample originates from a study of vaccination and CD4 T cells after COVID-19. Study overall: Post-vaccine sampling followed dose two by a median about 72 days (range 14 to 241). Overlapping spike pools from SARS-CoV-2 and HCoV-NL63, HCoV-OC43 and HCoV-229E served as culture stimuli. The study's findings and limits: With convalescent patients, a median approximately 86% of reactive clones emerged solely after vaccination.

As to treatment: roughly 11-day PBMC culture with coronavirus spike peptide pools or control peptides (ViraFEST assay). This clonotype was obtained from a human donor who had recovered from COVID-19. Sequencing was done on a sample of CD4+ T cells from blood, cultured in vitro.

The CDR3 DNA reads as TGTGCCAGCAGTTACGGACCTTCTACCTACGAGCAGTACTTC. As protein: CASSYGPSTYEQYF. V and J are TRBV6-5 and TRBJ2-7; no reliable D call. In germline, CDR1 is MNHEY, CDR2 SVGAGI. V lost 2 bases and J 2 bases, leaving 10 bases between the germline ends. There are 14 residues in the CDR3.